This T cell receptor (beta chain) was recorded in a study of response to subunit inactivated influenza vaccine. Study findings and constraints: It was suggested by the authors that few new T cells are recruited by each seasonal influenza vaccination.

TCRdb reanalysed the RT-PCR reads using MiXCR and keeps one entry per CDR3 protein. Of under 550,000 distinct CDR3 sequences in the sample, about 7.6% were seen once. There are many counts of this clonotype. The target antigen is unknown. This specimen was PBMCs from blood, taken about 24 months after vaccination. The receptor was derived from a man aged 45 to 70 who received an inactivated influenza vaccine.

The CDR3 spells CATSRGGDTQYF. Here the CDR3 DNA reads TGTGCCACCAGCAGAGGAGGAGATACGCAGTATTTT. This chain links TRBV15 with TRBJ2-3; unclear D gene. In germline, CDR1 is LNHNV, CDR2 YYDKDF (reference sequence). V dropped 1 base and J dropped 5 bases, with 4 bases sitting between them. This CDR3 spans 12 amino acids.